What follows are 11 T cell receptor beta chains derived from one specimen sequenced in a study of blood T cell repertoires in COVID-19. The data were produced by immunoSEQ multiplex PCR, yet TCRdb's version contains in-frame clones alone and is incomplete. Of 150,000 or so clones in the sample, approximately 84% were seen once. What was sequenced was peripheral blood. The receptors were gathered from a man between 40 and 49 years old who had recovered from COVID-19.

The chain links TRBV7-9 to TRBJ2-2; D gene ambiguous. Trimming pared 6 bases from V and 5 bases from J, leaving 4 bases between. In germline, CDR1 is SEHNR, CDR2 FQNEAQ (reference sequence). This CDR3 contains 11 residues. CDR3 sequence (DNA): TGTGCCAGCAGTCTTACCGGGGAGCTGTTTTTT. Its translation is CASSLTGELFF.

The chain has TRBV12-2 and TRBJ1-4; no check of the table's D call, TRBD1, against the DNA was made. TRBV12-2 is reported as a pseudogene. This CDR3 is built from 14 residues. CDR3 residues: CASRSGSTNEKLFF. The CDR3 nucleotides are TGTGCAAGTCGCTCAGGGTCAACTAATGAAAAACTGTTTTTT.

This chain joins TRBV5-6 and TRBJ1-2; TRBD1 agrees at 7 bases. V lost 2 bases, J lost 4 bases, and 5 bases stayed unmatched. CDR1 SGHDT and CDR2 YYEEEE come from the germline V gene. This CDR3 is 14 amino acids long. In DNA form, the CDR3 reads TGTGCCAGCAGCTTTACCGGGACAGCCTATGGCTACACCTTC. Amino acids: CASSFTGTAYGYTF.

The chain has TRBV4-2 and TRBJ2-1; 7 positions agree with TRBD2. Germline CDR1 reads LGHNA; CDR2 reads YNFKEQ. After removal of 0 bases from V and 4 bases from J, the junction contained 15 bases not matched to a gene. This CDR3 has 19 residues. CDR3 amino acids: CASSQDGGRVLSSYNEQFF. CDR3 DNA sequence: TGTGCCAGCAGCCAAGATGGAGGGAGGGTACTTTCGTCGTACAATGAGCAGTTCTTC.

V and J are TRBV20-1 and TRBJ2-1, with D possibly being TRBD2 (5 bases). CDR1 is DFQATT, CDR2 SNEGSKA, per germline (reference sequence). V dropped 3 bases and J dropped 10 bases, with 19 bases sitting between them. The CDR3 is made up of 14 amino acids. CDR3 DNA sequence: TGCAGTGCTAGTAATACGAGAGGGAGTAGAGAGCAGTTCTTC. Residues: CSASNTRGSREQFF.

In its sample, this clone was seen once. This chain links TRBV4-3 with TRBJ2-1; 13 bases fit TRBD2. This CDR3 is built from 17 residues. J lost 6 bases, V lost 0 bases, and 5 bases had no gene match. Germline loops: CDR1 LGHNA, CDR2 YSLEER. The DNA for the CDR3 is TGCGCCAGCAGCCAAGACACTAGCGGGAGGGCAATCAATGAGCAGTTCTTC. It yields the protein CASSQDTSGRAINEQFF.

The rearrangement links TRBV7-2 to TRBJ1-6; no clear D. The CDR3 has 14 residues. Trimming stripped 1 base from V and 9 bases from J, with 10 bases between. In germline, CDR1 is SGHTA, CDR2 FQGNSA. The CDR3 is CASSLVWSSSPLHF. The CDR3 DNA is TGTGCCAGCAGCTTAGTTTGGTCGAGTTCACCCCTCCACTTT.

The chain links TRBV27 to TRBJ1-1, with 7 bases aligning to TRBD1. CDR1 and CDR2 from the germline V gene are MNHEY and SMNVEV (reference sequence). CDR3 size: 14 residues. Unmatched junction bases numbered 3, after V lost 3 bases and J lost 2 bases. The CDR3 DNA reads TGTGCCAGCAGTTTCGGACAGGCAAACACTGAAGCTTTCTTT. This sequence encodes CASSFGQANTEAFF.

The chain employs TRBV5-4 and TRBJ1-1; tentatively, D is TRBD1 (6 bases). Germline V gives CDR1 SGHNT, CDR2 YYREEE (reference sequence). V lost 4 bases, J lost 3 bases, and 13 bases lay in between. CDR3 size: 14 residues. Here the CDR3 DNA reads TGTGCCAGCAGCGTGAGTCACAGGGACACTGAAGCTTTCTTT. Its translation: CASSVSHRDTEAFF.

The sample holds a few counts of this clone. Other DNA sequences from this sample encode an identical CDR3 as well. V and J are TRBV5-4 and TRBJ2-5; D perhaps matches TRBD1 (5 bases). This CDR3 spans 13 amino acids. Trimming removed 0 bases from V and 5 bases from J, with 8 bases in between. Germline CDR1 reads SGHNT; CDR2 reads YYREEE (reference sequence). DNA for the CDR3: TGTGCCAGCAGCTTGGTTAGGGGTGAGACCCAGTACTTC. This codes for CASSLVRGETQYF.

CDR3 sequence (DNA): TGCAGCGTTGTACTCCCGGGAGCGGCCTACGAGCAGTACTTC. Translation: CSVVLPGAAYEQYF. The chain is built from TRBV29-1 and TRBJ2-7; TRBD2 is a possible D gene (6 bases). This CDR3 has 14 amino acids. The ends were cut back, 4 bases at V and 2 bases at J, with 15 bases in the middle. Germline loops: CDR1 SQVTM, CDR2 ANQGSEA.